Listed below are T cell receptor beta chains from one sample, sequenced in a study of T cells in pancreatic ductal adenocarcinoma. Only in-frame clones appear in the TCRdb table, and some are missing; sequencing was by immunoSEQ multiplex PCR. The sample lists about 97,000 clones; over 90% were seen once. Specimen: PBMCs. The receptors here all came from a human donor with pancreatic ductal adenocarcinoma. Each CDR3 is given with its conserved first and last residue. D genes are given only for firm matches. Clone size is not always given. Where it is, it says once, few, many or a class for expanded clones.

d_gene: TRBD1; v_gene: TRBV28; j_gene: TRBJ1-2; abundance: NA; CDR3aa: CASSPDRVFYGYTF; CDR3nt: TGTGCCAGCAGTCCAGACAGGGTGTTCTATGGCTACACCTTC
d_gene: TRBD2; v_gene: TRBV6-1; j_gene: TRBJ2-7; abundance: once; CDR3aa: CASSVSGSRNEQYF; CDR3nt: TGTGCCAGCAGTGTTAGCGGGAGTAGGAACGAGCAGTACTTC
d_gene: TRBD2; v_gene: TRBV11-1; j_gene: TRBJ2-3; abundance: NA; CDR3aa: CASSPSRVAGGPDTQYF; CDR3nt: TGTGCCAGCAGCCCGAGTAGGGTAGCGGGAGGACCAGATACGCAGTATTTT
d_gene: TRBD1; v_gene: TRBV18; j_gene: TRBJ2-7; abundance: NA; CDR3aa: CASSYDRVAYEQYF; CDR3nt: TGTGCCAGCTCATACGACAGGGTGGCCTACGAGCAGTACTTC
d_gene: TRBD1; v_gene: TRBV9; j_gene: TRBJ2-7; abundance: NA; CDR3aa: CASSAQPGTAYEQYF; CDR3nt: TGTGCCAGCAGCGCGCAACCCGGGACAGCTTACGAGCAGTACTTC
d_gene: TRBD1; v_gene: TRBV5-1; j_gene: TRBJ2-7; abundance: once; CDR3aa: CASSYHTGAYEQYF; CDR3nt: TGCGCCAGCAGCTATCATACAGGGGCCTACGAGCAGTACTTC
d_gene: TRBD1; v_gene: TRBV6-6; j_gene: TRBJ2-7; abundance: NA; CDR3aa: CASSDTGTGRKEQYF; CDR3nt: TGTGCCAGCAGTGATACCGGGACAGGGAGGAAGGAGCAGTACTTC
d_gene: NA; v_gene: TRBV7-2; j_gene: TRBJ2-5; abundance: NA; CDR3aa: CASSLELGAGIQETQYF; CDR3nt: TGTGCCAGCAGCCTAGAGCTAGGTGCGGGGATACAAGAGACCCAGTACTTC
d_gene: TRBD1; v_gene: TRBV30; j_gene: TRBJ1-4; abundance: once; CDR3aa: CAWSLALTGVLEKLFF; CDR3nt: TGTGCCTGGAGCCTAGCCCTCACAGGGGTACTTGAAAAACTGTTTTTT
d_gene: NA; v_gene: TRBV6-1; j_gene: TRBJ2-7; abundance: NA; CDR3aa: CASSPDLVEQYF; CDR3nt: TGTGCCAGCAGCCCGGACTTGGTGGAGCAGTACTTC
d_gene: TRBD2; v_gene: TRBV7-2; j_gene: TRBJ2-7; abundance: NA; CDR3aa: CASSLEGLAYEQYF; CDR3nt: TGTGCCAGCAGCTTAGAAGGACTAGCCTACGAGCAGTACTTC
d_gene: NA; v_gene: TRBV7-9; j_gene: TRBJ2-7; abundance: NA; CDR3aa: CASRWGDGEQYF; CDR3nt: TGTGCCAGCAGGTGGGGCGACGGCGAGCAGTACTTC
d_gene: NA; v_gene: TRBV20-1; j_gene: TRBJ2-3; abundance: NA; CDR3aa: CSADITDTQYF; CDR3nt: TGCAGTGCGGACATCACAGATACGCAGTATTTT
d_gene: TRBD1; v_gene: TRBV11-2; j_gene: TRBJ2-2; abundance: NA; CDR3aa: CASSLAQGIFGELFF; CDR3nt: TGTGCCAGCAGCTTAGCACAGGGGATCTTCGGGGAGCTGTTTTTT
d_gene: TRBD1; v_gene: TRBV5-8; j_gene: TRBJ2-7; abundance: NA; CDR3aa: CASSSRRTGNYEQYF; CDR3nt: TGTGCCAGCAGCTCCCGACGGACAGGGAACTACGAGCAGTACTTC
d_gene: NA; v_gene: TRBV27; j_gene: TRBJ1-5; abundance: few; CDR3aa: CASSLAGSNQPQHF; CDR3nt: TGTGCCAGCAGTTTGGCAGGAAGCAATCAGCCCCAGCATTTT
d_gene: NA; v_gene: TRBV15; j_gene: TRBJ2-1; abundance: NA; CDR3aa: CATSTHGQVHNEQFF; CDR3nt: TGTGCCACCAGCACGCATGGGCAGGTCCACAATGAGCAGTTCTTC